Shown below are 13 T cell receptor beta chains from a single sample sequenced in a study of T cell repertoires in cytomegalovirus infection. MiXCR, run by TCRdb on the reads, gives a single entry per CDR3 protein. Of approximately 910,000 distinct CDR3 sequences in the sample, 31% are singletons; the top ten hold about 14%. The antigens for these receptors are not known. The sample consisted of cultured CD8+ T cells from PBMCs, taken from culture after CMV antigen stimulation. The receptors stem from a human donor in good health (CMV status not recorded). Some clones in this sample may be carry-over from other donors' samples.

The chain couples TRBV6-2 or TRBV6-3 to TRBJ1-5; D unresolved. CDR1 and CDR2 (germline): MNHEY, SVGEGT. This CDR3 spans 14 amino acids. Trimming removed 0 bases at V and 4 bases at J, with 7 bases between. The CDR3 reads CASSYSKRNQPQHF. The CDR3, as DNA: TGTGCCAGCAGTTACTCGAAACGAAATCAGCCCCAGCATTTT.

The sample holds a few counts of this clonotype. V usage is TRBV11-2 and J usage is TRBJ2-1; D is undetermined. This CDR3 spans 16 amino acids. CDR1 and CDR2 from the germline V gene are SGHAT and FQNNGV. Trimming took off 2 bases at V and 3 bases at J, with 14 bases between the two ends. CDR3 nucleotides: TGTGCCAGCAGCTTAAGCCCTAGTTATGTCTACAATGAGCAGTTCTTC. Residues: CASSLSPSYVYNEQFF.

The chain couples TRBV27 to TRBJ2-7; TRBD1 agrees at 8 bases. The CDR3 totals 15 residues. Germline V CDR1 and CDR2: MNHEY, SMNVEV (reference sequence). V lost 5 bases to trimming and J lost 2 bases; unmatched junction nucleotides: 8. The CDR3: CASSPRGTGTYEQYV. CDR3 DNA sequence: TGTGCCAGCAGTCCCAGGGGGACAGGAACCTACGAGCAGTACGTC.

This clonotype showed up just a few times. The genes are TRBV27 and TRBJ1-1; D is perhaps TRBD1 (5 bases). The CDR3 is 14 amino acids. V lost 4 bases and J 3 bases, leaving 12 bases between the germline ends. The germline V gene has CDR1 MNHEY and CDR2 SMNVEV (reference sequence). The CDR3 coding sequence is TGTGCCAGCAGTTACAGGAGGCGGGACACTGAAGCTTTCTTT. It specifies CASSYRRRDTEAFF.

The chain combines TRBV3-1 with TRBJ2-3; TRBD2 aligns across 14 bases. V trimming: 6 bases; J trimming: 0 bases; junction bases outside the gene matches: 5. Per germline, CDR1 LGHDT and CDR2 YNNKEL (reference sequence). The CDR3 sequence is 17 residues long. CDR3 loop: CASSGTSGGLSTDTQYF. DNA of the CDR3: TGTGCCAGCAGTGGGACTAGCGGGGGTCTAAGCACAGATACGCAGTATTTT.

The genes are TRBV15 and TRBJ2-7; D possibly uses TRBD1 or TRBD2 (6 bases each). Trimming took off 7 bases at V and 6 bases at J, with 22 bases between the two ends. The V gene's germline CDR1 is LNHNV and CDR2 YYDKDF (reference sequence). This CDR3 region has 15 residues. CDR3 sequence: CATTTFGGDLSEQYF. The CDR3 bases are TGTGCCACCACCACCTTCGGGGGCGACCTCTCCGAGCAGTACTTC.

In this sample, this clonotype turned up many times. The V gene is TRBV7-2, the J gene TRBJ2-1, with TRBD2 as a possible D gene (5 bases). The germline gives CDR1 SGHTA, CDR2 FQGNSA. V lost 5 bases and J 2 bases, leaving 16 bases between the germline ends. This CDR3 region has 16 residues. The CDR3 DNA sequence: TGTGCCAGCAGCCGCGTCGCCCTCGGGACCTACAATGAGCAGTTCTTC. Translation gives CASSRVALGTYNEQFF.

This clonotype was seen only a few times. At one of its ends the junction is not consistent with the germline gene, which may arise from a read error. The chain is built from TRBV7-7 and TRBJ2-5; 7 bases align to TRBD2. The germline CDR1 and CDR2 sequences are SSHAT and FNYEAQ (reference sequence). The CDR3 consists of 16 residues. CDR3 protein: CASSLSALAGDETQYF. CDR3 nucleotide sequence: TGTGCTAGCAGCTTATCCGCCTTGGCGGGGGACGAGACCCAGTACTTC.

This rearrangement joins TRBV7-2 to TRBJ2-2; 8 bases are a match to TRBD1. This CDR3 is built from 18 residues. The trim removed 4 bases at V and 5 bases at J, leaving 15 bases unmatched. Looked up from germline, CDR1 is SGHTA and CDR2 is FQGNSA. CDR3 region: CASSSPGQEARGTGELFF. CDR3 bases: TGTGCCAGCAGCTCGCCGGGACAGGAGGCGCGAGGTACCGGGGAGCTGTTTTTT.

This sequence joins TRBV4-1 and TRBJ2-7; D may match TRBD1 or TRBD2 (5 bases each). The CDR3 spans 16 residues. CDR1 and CDR2 (germline): MGHRA, YSYEKL. With 0 bases removed from V and 2 bases from J, the gap between germline ends came to 14 bases. The CDR3 sequence: CASSQERSGPTYEQYF. CDR3 in DNA: TGCGCCAGCAGCCAAGAGCGTTCGGGACCTACCTACGAGCAGTACTTC.

V and J are TRBV6-5 and TRBJ2-1, with 10 bases lining up with TRBD2. The junction had 8 bases not matched to a gene; V was cut back by 0 bases and J by 6 bases. Germline CDR1 reads MNHEY; CDR2 reads SVGAGI. This CDR3 is built from 17 residues. The DNA for the CDR3 is TGTGCCAGCAGTTACTCGACTAGCGGGCAAAGACGCAATGAGCAGTTCTTC. Residues: CASSYSTSGQRRNEQFF.

J is TRBJ2-3 and V is TRBV6-1; 8 bases map to TRBD2. CDR3 length equals 15 residues. V lost 7 bases to trimming and J lost 1 base; unmatched junction nucleotides: 7. Germline lookup yields CDR1 MNHNS and CDR2 SASEGT. CDR3 sequence (DNA): TGTGCCAGCATTAGAATTAGCGGGGGCACAGATACGCAGTATTTT. It codes for CASIRISGGTDTQYF.

This clonotype appeared many times. The chain carries TRBV4-1 and TRBJ1-2; 9 positions match TRBD1. V shed 4 bases, J shed 5 bases, and the junction held 11 bases outside the gene matches. Germline V gene lookup returns CDR1 MGHRA and CDR2 YSYEKL. This CDR3 is built from 16 residues. The CDR3 is CASSPFHPGQGYGYTF. The CDR3 DNA reads TGCGCCAGCAGCCCATTCCATCCGGGACAGGGTTATGGCTACACCTTC.